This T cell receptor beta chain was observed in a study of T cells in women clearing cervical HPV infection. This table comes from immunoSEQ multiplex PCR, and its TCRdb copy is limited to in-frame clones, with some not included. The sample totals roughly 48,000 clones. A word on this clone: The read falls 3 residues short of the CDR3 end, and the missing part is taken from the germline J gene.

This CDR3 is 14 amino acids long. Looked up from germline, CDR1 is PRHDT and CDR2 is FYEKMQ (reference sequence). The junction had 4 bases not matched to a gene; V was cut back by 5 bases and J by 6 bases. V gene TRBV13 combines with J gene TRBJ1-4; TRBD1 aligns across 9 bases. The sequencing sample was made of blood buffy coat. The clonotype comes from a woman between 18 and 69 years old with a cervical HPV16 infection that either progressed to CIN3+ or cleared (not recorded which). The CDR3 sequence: CASSPGTGYEKLFF. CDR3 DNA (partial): TGTGCCAGCAGCCCCGGGACAGGGTATGAAAAA.